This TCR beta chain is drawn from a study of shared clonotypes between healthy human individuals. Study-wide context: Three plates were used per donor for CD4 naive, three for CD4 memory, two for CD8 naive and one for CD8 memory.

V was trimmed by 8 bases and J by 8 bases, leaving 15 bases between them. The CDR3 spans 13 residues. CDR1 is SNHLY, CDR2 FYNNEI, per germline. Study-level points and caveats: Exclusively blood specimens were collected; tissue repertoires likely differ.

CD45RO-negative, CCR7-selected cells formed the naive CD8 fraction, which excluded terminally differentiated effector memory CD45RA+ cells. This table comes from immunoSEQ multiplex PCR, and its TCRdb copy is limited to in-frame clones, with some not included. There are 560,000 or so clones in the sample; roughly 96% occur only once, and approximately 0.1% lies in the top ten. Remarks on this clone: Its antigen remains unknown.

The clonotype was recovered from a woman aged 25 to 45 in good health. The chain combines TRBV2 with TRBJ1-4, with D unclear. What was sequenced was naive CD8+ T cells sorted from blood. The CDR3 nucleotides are TGTGCCAGCGGGAGCGGACGGTTCGAAAAACTGTTTTTT. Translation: CASGSGRFEKLFF.